This is a list of T cell receptor beta chains from one sample in a study of PD-1 blockade in classical Hodgkin lymphoma. TCRdb keeps only in-frame clones here, not all; method: immunoSEQ multiplex PCR. The table records approximately 100,000 clones, 92% of them present only once. Specimen: peripheral blood mononuclear cells (PBMCs), collected at baseline. The origin of the receptors is a human donor with classical Hodgkin lymphoma. Both conserved end residues are part of each CDR3. The order of the fields is clone size, D gene, J gene, V gene, CDR3 DNA, CDR3 protein. The D gene is left open where the match is weak. Not every row has a clone size; where given, it reads once, few, many or a size class.

NA,TRBD1,TRBJ1-3,TRBV18,TGTGCCAGCTCACAACAGGACAGGTCCTCTGGAAACACCATATATTTT,CASSQQDRSSGNTIYF
NA,NA,TRBJ1-1,TRBV9,TGTGCCAGCAGCTCCCGGGACGGGAACACTGAAGCTTTCTTT,CASSSRDGNTEAFF
once,TRBD1,TRBJ1-1,TRBV30,TGTGCCTGGAGCTTACCGGACAGGGTATACACTGAAGCTTTCTTT,CAWSLPDRVYTEAFF
NA,TRBD2,TRBJ2-1,TRBV10-3,TGTGCCATCAGGGACCCAGTGGGGGGGACTAGCGGAACAATCTACAATGAGCAGTTCTTC,CAIRDPVGGTSGTIYNEQFF
NA,NA,TRBJ2-6,TRBV5-4,TGTGCCAGCAGCTTCAGACAGGTATCTGGGGCCAACGTCCTGACTTTC,CASSFRQVSGANVLTF
NA,TRBD2,TRBJ2-5,TRBV19,TGTGCCAGTAGTCCCCTAGCGGGAGGGGGGCCCGGGTACTTC,CASSPLAGGGPGYF
NA,NA,TRBJ2-1,TRBV10-2,TGCGCCAGCAAACAAAGACATAGCTCCTACAATGAGCAGTTCTTC,CASKQRHSSYNEQFF
NA,NA,TRBJ2-7,TRBV28,TGTGTCGCCCGGGGGAGCTCCTACGAGCAGTACTTC,CVARGSSYEQYF
NA,NA,TRBJ1-2,TRBV10-3,TGTGCCATCAGTAGCTTCGACGGAAATAACTATGGCTACACCTTC,CAISSFDGNNYGYTF
once,TRBD2,TRBJ2-7,TRBV14,TGTGCCAGCAGCGATACATTTGCAAGCGGGAGGGTGTACGAGCAGTACTTC,CASSDTFASGRVYEQYF
NA,NA,TRBJ2-7,TRBV21-1,TGTGCCAGCAGCACGACACAACCAGGGGACAACTCCTACGAGCAGTACTTC,CASSTTQPGDNSYEQYF
NA,TRBD2,TRBJ2-1,TRBV10-3,TGTGCCATCACGCCATCCGGGACTATCAATGAGCAGTTCTTC,CAITPSGTINEQFF
NA,NA,TRBJ1-2,TRBV14,TGTGCCAGTTCCAGGACAGCTAACTATGGCTACACCTTC,CASSRTANYGYTF
NA,TRBD1,TRBJ2-2,TRBV28,TGTGCCAGCAGTTCGGGGCGAGTGGGACAGGGGAGCACCGGGGAGCTGTTTTTT,CASSSGRVGQGSTGELFF
NA,NA,TRBJ2-7,TRBV28,TGTGCCAGCAGCCCCCGAAGCGGAGGTAGCTACGAGCAGTACTTC,CASSPRSGGSYEQYF
NA,NA,TRBJ2-7,TRBV18,TGTGCCAGCTCTCCAGGCCTAGCTTACGAGCAGTACTTC,CASSPGLAYEQYF
NA,NA,TRBJ2-4,TRBV4-1,TGCGCCAGCAGCCGCCTCACCCAAGCCAAAAACATTCAGTACTTC,CASSRLTQAKNIQYF
NA,TRBD2,TRBJ2-7,TRBV5-1,TGCGCCAGCAGCTATAGCGGGAGCGGGTCCTACGAGCAGTACTTC,CASSYSGSGSYEQYF
NA,NA,TRBJ1-1,TRBV29-1,TGCAGCGTTGGCTGGAACACTGAAGCTTTCTTT,CSVGWNTEAFF
NA,NA,TRBJ1-1,TRBV5-1,TGCGCCAGCAGCTTGGATCCCGGGCACGCTTTCTTT,CASSLDPGHAFF
NA,NA,TRBJ2-5,TRBV5-6,TGTGCCAGCAGCTTGGCCGGGACCCAAGAGACCCAGTACTTC,CASSLAGTQETQYF
NA,NA,TRBJ1-1,TRBV5-1,TGCGCCAGCAGCGGGGGTGCCACTGAAGCTTTCTTT,CASSGGATEAFF